The clone carrying this T cell receptor beta chain was detected only once. Antigen unknown. This sample stems from a study of a mutant IDH1 vaccine in newly diagnosed glioma. Across the study: Antecedent treatment encompassed radiotherapy, temozolomide, or their combination; the majority received both.

This CDR3 has 13 residues. Trimming shortened V by 4 bases and J by 8 bases, and 14 bases separated the two germline ends. Per the germline V gene, CDR1 is SGHDN and CDR2 is FVKESK. Whole-study results and caveats: Pseudoprogression seemed unlinked to shifts in top peripheral T cell clonotypes. Vaccine-induced immune responses were detected in approximately 93% of patients.

This table comes from immunoSEQ multiplex PCR, and its TCRdb copy is limited to in-frame clones, with some not included. In the table there are 70,000 or so clones, 65% to 85% of which are singletons. Sample time point: baseline, week 1 (first vaccination visit). The sample's treatment: pre-vaccination baseline after standard-of-care therapy. The chain joins TRBV14 to TRBJ1-2; D gene unclear. Sequenced here: peripheral blood mononuclear cells (PBMCs), sampled from a glioma patient treated with radiotherapy, temozolomide or both. This TCR derives from a woman between 18 and 29 years old with glioma. Some clones in this sample may be carry-over from other donors' samples. CDR3 bases: TGTGCCAGCAGCCCCCGGGAGACTTTAGGCTACACCTTC. It yields the protein CASSPRETLGYTF.